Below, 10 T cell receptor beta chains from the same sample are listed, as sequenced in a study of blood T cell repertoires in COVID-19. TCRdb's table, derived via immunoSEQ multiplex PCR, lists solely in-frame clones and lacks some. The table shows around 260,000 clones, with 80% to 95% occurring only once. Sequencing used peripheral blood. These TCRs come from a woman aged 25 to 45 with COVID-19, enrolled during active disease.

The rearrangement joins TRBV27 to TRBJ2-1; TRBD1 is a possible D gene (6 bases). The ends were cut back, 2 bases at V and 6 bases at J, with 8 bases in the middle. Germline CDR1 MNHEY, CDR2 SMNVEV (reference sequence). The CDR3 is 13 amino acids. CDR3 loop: CASSLGQLNEQFF. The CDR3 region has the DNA TGTGCCAGCAGTTTAGGACAGCTCAATGAGCAGTTCTTC.

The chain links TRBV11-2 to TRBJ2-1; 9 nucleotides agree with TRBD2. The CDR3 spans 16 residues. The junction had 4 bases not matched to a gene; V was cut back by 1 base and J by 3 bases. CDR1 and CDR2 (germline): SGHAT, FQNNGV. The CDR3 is CASSLGAGGGYNEQFF. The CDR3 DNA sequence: TGTGCCAGCAGCTTAGGAGCGGGAGGCGGCTACAATGAGCAGTTCTTC.

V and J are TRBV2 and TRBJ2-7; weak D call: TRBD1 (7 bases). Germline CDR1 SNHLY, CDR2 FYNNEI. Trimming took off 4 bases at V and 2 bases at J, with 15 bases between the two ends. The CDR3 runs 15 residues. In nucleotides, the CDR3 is TGTGCCAGCAGTGTAGAGCAGGGGGGCCCCTACGAGCAGTACTTC. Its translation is CASSVEQGGPYEQYF.

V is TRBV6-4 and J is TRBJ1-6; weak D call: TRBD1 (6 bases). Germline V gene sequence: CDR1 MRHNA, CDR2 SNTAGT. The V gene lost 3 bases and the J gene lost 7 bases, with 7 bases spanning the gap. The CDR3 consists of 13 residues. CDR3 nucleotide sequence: TGTGCCAGCAGTGAACAGGGCAATTCACCCCTCCACTTT. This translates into CASSEQGNSPLHF.

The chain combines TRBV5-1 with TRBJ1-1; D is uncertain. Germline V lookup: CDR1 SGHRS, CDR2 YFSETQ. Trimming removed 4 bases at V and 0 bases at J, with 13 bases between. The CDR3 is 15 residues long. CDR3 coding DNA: TGCGCCAGCAGCCAGCTAGGAATAATGAACACTGAAGCTTTCTTT. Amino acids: CASSQLGIMNTEAFF.

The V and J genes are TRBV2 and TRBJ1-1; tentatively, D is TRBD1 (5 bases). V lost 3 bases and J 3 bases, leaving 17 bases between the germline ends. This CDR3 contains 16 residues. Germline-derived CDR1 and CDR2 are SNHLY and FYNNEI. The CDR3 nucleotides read TGTGCCAGCAGTGATTGGGGCTTGACGGGGGACACTGAAGCTTTCTTT. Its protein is CASSDWGLTGDTEAFF.

The CDR3 is CAWSETVYNQPQHF. In nucleotides, the CDR3 is TGTGCCTGGAGTGAAACAGTCTACAATCAGCCCCAGCATTTT. The chain couples TRBV30 to TRBJ1-5; D not resolved. The CDR3 totals 14 residues. CDR1 is GTSNPN, CDR2 SVGIG, per germline (reference sequence). V lost 1 base and J 3 bases, leaving 10 bases between the germline ends.

The CDR3 sequence is CASSPLDRGISYTF. The CDR3 nucleotides read TGCGCCAGCAGCCCCCTTGACAGGGGAATAAGCTACACCTTC. The rearrangement uses TRBV5-1 and TRBJ1-2; 8 bases are shared with TRBD1. The V gene end was trimmed by 4 bases and the J gene end by 9 bases; junction bases not matched to a gene: 11. This CDR3 has 14 residues. Germline V lookup: CDR1 SGHRS, CDR2 YFSETQ.

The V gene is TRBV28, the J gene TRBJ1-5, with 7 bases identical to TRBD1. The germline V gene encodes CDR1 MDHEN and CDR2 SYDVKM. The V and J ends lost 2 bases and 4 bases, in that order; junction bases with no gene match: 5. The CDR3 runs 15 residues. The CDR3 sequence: CASSLIDRDNQPQHF. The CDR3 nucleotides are TGTGCCAGCAGTTTAATCGACAGGGATAATCAGCCCCAGCATTTT.

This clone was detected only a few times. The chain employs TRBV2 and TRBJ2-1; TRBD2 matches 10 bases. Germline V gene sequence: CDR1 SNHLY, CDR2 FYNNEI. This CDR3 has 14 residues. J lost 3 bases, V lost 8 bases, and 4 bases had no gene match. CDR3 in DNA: TGTGCCAGCGGAGGGACTAGCGTCTACAATGAGCAGTTCTTC. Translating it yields CASGGTSVYNEQFF.